These 15 T cell receptor beta chains came from one sample sequenced in a study of blood T cell repertoires in COVID-19. Sequenced by immunoSEQ multiplex PCR; TCRdb stores in-frame clones only, minus some. The profile covers approximately 490,000 clones, with 88% appearing a single time and 8.3% taken by the ten largest. Material for sequencing was PBMCs or T cells enriched from blood (not recorded which). The receptor set was obtained from a woman aged 60-75 years who had recovered from COVID-19.

The chain employs TRBV5-1 and TRBJ2-1; a possible D gene is TRBD1 (8 bases). This CDR3 region has 15 residues. The V gene lost 1 base and the J gene lost 7 bases, with 15 bases spanning the gap. Per germline, CDR1 SGHRS and CDR2 YFSETQ. The CDR3 sequence: CASSLTPQGGNEQFF. CDR3 nucleotide sequence: TGCGCCAGCAGCTTGACCCCACAGGGGGGGAATGAGCAGTTCTTC.

With regard to this clone: A read error may account for a junction end that differs from germline. The V call is TRBV5-1, the J call TRBJ1-2, with a tentative D call TRBD1 (6 bases). This CDR3 is 14 amino acids long. CDR1 and CDR2 (germline): SGHRS, YFSETQ. The CDR3: CVSSPGQTLYGYTF. The CDR3 nucleotides are TGCGTCAGCAGCCCCGGACAGACCCTATATGGCTACACCTTC.

The chain joins TRBV6-1 to TRBJ1-4, with D hard to call. The germline V and J ends were trimmed by 1 base and 1 base, with 7 bases remaining between them. Germline CDR1 and CDR2: MNHNS and SASEGT. The CDR3 covers 15 residues. CDR3 sequence reads: CASSEDPGTNEKLFF. The CDR3, as DNA: TGTGCCAGCAGTGAAGATCCGGGAACTAATGAAAAACTGTTTTTT.

The gene calls are TRBV5-1 and TRBJ1-4, with 12 bases that match TRBD1. CDR1 and CDR2 from the germline V gene are SGHRS and YFSETQ. The junction had 4 bases not matched to a gene; V was cut back by 7 bases and J by 6 bases. The CDR3 is made up of 14 amino acids. As DNA, the CDR3 is TGCGCCAGCGGGGACAGGGGGCGCGATGAAAAACTGTTTTTT. Translating gives CASGDRGRDEKLFF.

The V call is TRBV9, the J call TRBJ2-3, with D possibly TRBD1 on 6 matching bases. This CDR3 is built from 15 residues. Per germline, CDR1 SGDLS and CDR2 YYNGEE. V lost 0 bases and J 0 bases, leaving 8 bases between the germline ends. The chain's CDR3 is CASSVGGLSTDTQYF. In DNA form, the CDR3 reads TGTGCCAGCAGCGTAGGGGGGCTTAGCACAGATACGCAGTATTTT.

The J gene is TRBJ1-4, the V gene TRBV30, with a tentative D call TRBD1 (6 bases). Germline V gene lookup returns CDR1 GTSNPN and CDR2 SVGIG (reference sequence). The CDR3 extends over 16 amino acids. The V and J ends lost 3 bases and 0 bases respectively, with 14 bases between them. This CDR3 reads CAWSVNRVPTNEKLFF. The CDR3 region has the DNA TGTGCCTGGAGCGTTAACAGGGTCCCAACTAATGAAAAACTGTTTTTT. The variable domain in full, completed from reference TRBV30 and TRBJ1-4, reads SQTIHQWPATLVQPVGSPLSLECTVEGTSNPNLYWYRQAAGRGLQLLFYSVGIGQISSEVPQNLSASRPQDRQFILSSKKLLLSDSGFYLCAWSVNRVPTNEKLFFGSGTQLSVL.

The rearrangement joins TRBV6-6 to TRBJ2-7; 8 bases are shared with TRBD1. Per germline, CDR1 MNHNY and CDR2 SVGAGI (reference sequence). Trimming took 7 bases from V and 5 from J; bases not matched to a gene: 7. The CDR3 sequence is 13 residues long. The CDR3 DNA sequence: TGTGCCAGCACCCAGGACAGGGCCCACGAGCAGTACGTC. Protein: CASTQDRAHEQYV.

This clone was observed a single time. V gene TRBV18 combines with J gene TRBJ1-4, with 7 bases matching TRBD1. This CDR3 contains 13 residues. Germline V CDR1 and CDR2: KGHSH, LQKENI. J gave up 8 bases and V 4 bases, and 4 bases lay outside the gene matches. The DNA of the CDR3 is TGTGCCAGCTCACAGGGACAGCAAGAAAAACTGTTTTTT. This encodes CASSQGQQEKLFF.

This chain uses TRBV4-1 with TRBJ2-7, with TRBD1 as a possible D gene (6 bases). Germline CDR1 and CDR2: MGHRA and YSYEKL. The CDR3 has 15 amino acids. Trimming pared 0 bases from V and 4 bases from J, leaving 13 bases between. CDR3 protein: CASSQDGTRFYEQYF. The CDR3 region has the DNA TGCGCCAGCAGCCAAGACGGGACAAGGTTTTACGAGCAGTACTTC.

This clone was counted once. The chain uses TRBV5-1 and TRBJ2-7, with D tentatively TRBD2 (5 bases). CDR3 length: 13 amino acids. Germline lookup yields CDR1 SGHRS and CDR2 YFSETQ. V lost 0 bases, J lost 4 bases, and 8 bases lay in between. CDR3: CASSLVPGYEQYV. The DNA for the CDR3 is TGCGCCAGCAGCTTGGTGCCGGGATACGAGCAGTACGTC.

V and J are TRBV4-1 and TRBJ1-2, with 10 bases fitting TRBD1. Per the germline V gene, CDR1 is MGHRA and CDR2 is YSYEKL. V dropped 0 bases and J dropped 7; count of bases not matched to a gene: 8. CDR3 length: 16 residues. In nucleotides, the CDR3 is TGCGCCAGCAGCCAAGATCCCCGACAGGGGGCTGGTGGCTACACCTTC. Translating it yields CASSQDPRQGAGGYTF.

The J gene is TRBJ1-1, the V gene TRBV2; D possibly corresponds to TRBD1 (6 bases). The V end lost 8 bases, the J end lost 4 bases, and 14 bases lay between the germline ends. In germline, CDR1 is SNHLY, CDR2 FYNNEI. This CDR3 region has 13 residues. The CDR3 here is CASQTQGFTEAFF. The CDR3 bases are TGTGCCAGCCAGACACAGGGATTCACTGAAGCTTTCTTT. The variable domain in full, completed from reference TRBV2 and TRBJ1-1, reads EPEVTQTPSHQVTQMGQEVILRCVPISNHLYFYWYRQILGQKVEFLVSFYNNEISEKSEIFDDQFSVERPDGSNFTLKIRSTKLEDSAMYFCASQTQGFTEAFFGQGTRLTVV.

The chain joins TRBV11-3 to TRBJ2-5; 9 bases are a match to TRBD1. The CDR3 covers 14 residues. The V and J ends lost 1 base and 5 bases, in that order; junction bases with no gene match: 2. From germline, CDR1 is SGHNT and CDR2 YENEEA. The chain's CDR3 is CASSLGTGDETQYF. The CDR3 region has the DNA TGTGCCAGCAGCTTAGGGACAGGGGACGAGACCCAGTACTTC.

CDR3 DNA: TGTGCCAGCAGTTCCTCCCAGGCCGGGAACACTGAAGCTTTCTTT. It specifies CASSSSQAGNTEAFF. This rearrangement joins TRBV6-5 to TRBJ1-1; D uncertain. Germline V lookup: CDR1 MNHEY, CDR2 SVGAGI. This CDR3 region has 15 residues. The V end lost 4 bases, the J end lost 1 base, and 13 bases lay between the germline ends.

This rearrangement joins TRBV6-6 to TRBJ1-1; the D gene is possibly TRBD1 (6 bases). Trimming cost V 4 bases and J 3 bases, with 12 bases left between them. The CDR3 has 14 amino acids. The germline V gene encodes CDR1 MNHNY and CDR2 SVGAGI (reference sequence). The CDR3 is CASSSQGRYTEAFF. DNA for the CDR3: TGTGCCAGCAGTTCTCAGGGGCGGTACACTGAAGCTTTCTTT.